A single sample is the source of the 13 T cell receptor beta chains below, sequenced in a study of blood T cell repertoires in COVID-19. Clones were sequenced by immunoSEQ multiplex PCR, and TCRdb holds only the in-frame ones, with some missing. The table has around 140,000 clones, 88% seen once. The sequenced material came from peripheral blood. Every receptor here comes from a woman aged 45-65 years with acute or convalescent COVID-19.

This rearrangement joins TRBV6-5 to TRBJ1-1, with D perhaps TRBD1 (5 bases). The CDR3 is 14 amino acids. Trimming stripped 2 bases from V and 1 base from J, with 8 bases between. CDR1 MNHEY and CDR2 SVGAGI come from the germline V gene. In nucleotides, the CDR3 is TGTGCCAGCAGTTACCTGACAGAGAACACTGAAGCTTTCTTT. Amino acid sequence: CASSYLTENTEAFF.

The chain has TRBV25-1 and TRBJ2-1, with a tentative D call TRBD1 (6 bases). CDR1 is MGHDK and CDR2 is SYGVNS in the germline V gene. Trimming pared 0 bases from V and 2 bases from J, leaving 11 bases between. This CDR3 region has 16 residues. This CDR3 is CASSEYRGYTYNEQFF. DNA for the CDR3: TGTGCCAGCAGTGAATATAGGGGGTATACCTACAATGAGCAGTTCTTC.

The chain couples TRBV2 to TRBJ2-4; 7 bases fit TRBD1. V lost 3 bases and J lost 7; bases outside the gene matches: 6. Looked up from germline, CDR1 is SNHLY and CDR2 is FYNNEI. The CDR3 runs to 14 residues. The CDR3 protein is CASSDNRGRNIQYF. The CDR3 nucleotides are TGTGCCAGCAGTGACAACAGGGGAAGGAACATTCAGTACTTC.

The J gene is TRBJ2-3, the V gene TRBV19; 8 nucleotides match TRBD2. V dropped 4 bases and J dropped 1; count of bases not matched to a gene: 7. This CDR3 is built from 16 residues. The V gene's germline CDR1 is LNHDA and CDR2 SQIVND (reference sequence). The CDR3 reads CASSNLAGSGTDTQYF. The CDR3 DNA follows: TGTGCCAGTAGTAACCTAGCGGGCTCCGGCACAGATACGCAGTATTTT.

The V and J genes are TRBV11-2 and TRBJ2-1; 9 bases are shared with TRBD1. This CDR3 has 16 amino acids. Germline V gene data show CDR1 as SGHAT and CDR2 as FQNNGV. V lost 1 base, J lost 6 bases, and 7 bases stayed unmatched. The CDR3, as DNA: TGTGCCAGCAGCTTAGGGCCGGGACAGGGCCCCAATGAGCAGTTCTTC. Protein: CASSLGPGQGPNEQFF. Combining the CDR3 with reference TRBV11-2 and TRBJ2-1 gives the whole variable domain EAGVAQSPRYKIIEKRQSVAFWCNPISGHATLYWYQQILGQGPKLLIQFQNNGVVDDSQLPKDRFSAERLKGVDSTLKIQPAKLEDSAVYLCASSLGPGQGPNEQFFGPGTRLTVL.

The chain carries TRBV2 and TRBJ1-1; perhaps TRBD1 as D (6 bases). From germline, CDR1 is SNHLY and CDR2 FYNNEI. Trimming removed 4 bases from V and 2 bases from J, with 26 bases in between. This CDR3 has 19 residues. CDR3 DNA: TGTGCCAGCAGTGTGTCGGCCTTAACAGGGTTAAATCTTAACACTGAAGCTTTCTTT. This sequence encodes CASSVSALTGLNLNTEAFF.

The chain uses TRBV6-5 and TRBJ2-2, with 7 bases that match TRBD1. Unmatched junction bases numbered 2, after V lost 4 bases and J lost 6 bases. This CDR3 region has 13 residues. Germline V CDR1 and CDR2: MNHEY, SVGAGI. CDR3 protein: CASSLDRAGELFF. The CDR3 coding sequence is TGTGCCAGCAGTTTAGACAGGGCCGGGGAGCTGTTTTTT.

The CDR3 nucleotides read TGTGCCAGCTCACCCCGTAGCGGGGCGGGTTTGAACACTGAAGCTTTCTTT. Its translation: CASSPRSGAGLNTEAFF. The genes are TRBV18 and TRBJ1-1; D possibly corresponds to TRBD1 (5 bases). V lost 3 bases and J lost 0, with 17 bases in between. The CDR3 runs to 17 residues. The germline gives CDR1 KGHSH, CDR2 LQKENI.

This sequence joins TRBV9 and TRBJ1-2; TRBD1 aligns across 7 bases. CDR3 length equals 13 residues. V shed 3 bases and J 3 bases; nucleotides not matched to a gene: 2. Germline-derived CDR1 and CDR2 are SGDLS and YYNGEE. CDR3 sequence reads: CASSETGHYGYTF. CDR3 DNA sequence: TGTGCCAGCAGCGAGACAGGGCACTATGGCTACACCTTC.

On this clone itself: Other DNA sequences in the same sample also yield this CDR3. The chain links TRBV6-1 to TRBJ2-6; no clear D. Germline V gene lookup returns CDR1 MNHNS and CDR2 SASEGT. The CDR3 loop spans 15 amino acids. With 1 base removed from V and 0 bases from J, the gap between germline ends came to 4 bases. The CDR3 sequence: CASSEGSSGANVLTF. The CDR3 DNA sequence: TGTGCCAGCAGTGAAGGGAGCTCTGGGGCCAACGTCCTGACTTTC.

The DNA of the CDR3 is TGTGCCAGCTCACAAGGGGGCCTTCTGAACACTGAAGCTTTCTTT. Protein product: CASSQGGLLNTEAFF. The chain joins TRBV18 to TRBJ1-1; 7 bases agree with TRBD1. The germline V gene has CDR1 KGHSH and CDR2 LQKENI. V shed 4 bases and J 0 bases; nucleotides not matched to a gene: 5. There are 15 residues in the CDR3.

This clone appeared a single time. The chain uses TRBV5-1 and TRBJ2-1; D might be TRBD2 (7 bases). Trimming pared 0 bases from V and 9 bases from J, leaving 16 bases between. There are 15 residues in the CDR3. Per germline, CDR1 SGHRS and CDR2 YFSETQ. CDR3 coding DNA: TGCGCCAGCAGCTTGGCGGGGGGCCAAACGGGTGAGCAGTTCTTC. It is translated as CASSLAGGQTGEQFF.

V gene TRBV19 combines with J gene TRBJ1-4, with TRBD1 identical over 7 bases. The CDR3 loop spans 14 amino acids. V shed 6 bases, J shed 7 bases, and the junction held 8 bases outside the gene matches. From germline, CDR1 is LNHDA and CDR2 SQIVND (reference sequence). CDR3 DNA: TGTGCCAGTAGCCCGACAGGGTTTGGTGAAAAACTGTTTTTT. Translating it yields CASSPTGFGEKLFF.